The rows below give T cell receptor beta chains drawn from one sample of a study of cytomegalovirus exposure and HLA in healthy donors. Some clones are missing from TCRdb's copy, which holds only in-frame ones; the method was immunoSEQ multiplex PCR. Among more than 300,000 clones listed, about nine tenths were seen once. The sequenced sample consisted of PBMCs. These TCRs come from a woman under 30 in good health and CMV-seronegative. The CDR3 runs from the conserved cysteine through the conserved F or W. The D gene is left open where the match is weak. Size values are once, few and many counts, or a class for expanded clones, and some rows have none.

d_gene	v_gene	j_gene	abundance	CDR3aa	CDR3nt
TRBD2	TRBV19	TRBJ2-2	once	CASRRGEGLGELFF	TGTGCCAGTCGTCGAGGGGAGGGTTTGGGGGAGCTGTTTTTT
-	TRBV19	TRBJ1-2	once	CASSMDRDYGYTF	TGTGCCAGTAGTATGGACAGAGACTATGGCTACACCTTC
TRBD1	TRBV5-1	TRBJ2-7	-	CASSERQGRAYEQYF	TGCGCCAGCAGCGAGAGACAGGGAAGAGCCTACGAGCAGTACTTC
-	TRBV5-1	TRBJ2-3	-	CASSLSGLGVADTQYF	TGCGCCAGCAGCTTGAGTGGCCTGGGCGTCGCAGATACGCAGTATTTT
-	TRBV5-1	TRBJ2-1	-	CASSLSAGTSYNEQFF	TGCGCCAGCAGCTTGTCCGCGGGCACCTCCTACAATGAGCAGTTCTTC
-	TRBV10-3	TRBJ2-1	-	CATEYSSSYNEQFF	TGTGCCACCGAATACAGCAGCTCCTACAATGAGCAGTTCTTC
-	TRBV5-1	TRBJ1-2	-	CASSLEGGNYGYTF	TGCGCCAGCAGCTTGGAAGGCGGCAACTATGGCTACACCTTC
-	TRBV11-2	TRBJ2-5	-	CASSLDLGLGWETQYF	TGTGCCAGCAGCTTAGATCTGGGGCTAGGGTGGGAGACCCAGTACTTC
-	TRBV2	TRBJ2-7	-	CASSEASRVHEQYF	TGTGCCAGCAGTGAAGCCAGCAGGGTCCACGAGCAGTACTTC
TRBD1	TRBV7-2	TRBJ2-5	-	CASSLATGVRRTQYF	TGTGCCAGCAGCTTAGCGACAGGGGTTCGTAGGACCCAGTACTTC
-	TRBV27	TRBJ2-4	-	CASSPWGLGQNIQYF	TGTGCCAGCAGTCCCTGGGGTTTGGGGCAAAACATTCAGTACTTC
TRBD2	TRBV5-4	TRBJ2-1	-	CASSLGSGGSYNEQFF	TGTGCCAGCAGCTTGGGTAGCGGGGGCTCCTACAATGAGCAGTTCTTC
-	TRBV6-1	TRBJ1-2	-	CASSEVVTQNYGYTF	TGTGCCAGCAGTGAAGTTGTGACACAGAACTATGGCTACACCTTC
TRBD1	TRBV6-5	TRBJ2-1	-	CASRLQGGSYNEQFF	TGTGCCAGCAGACTACAGGGGGGCTCCTACAATGAGCAGTTCTTC
-	TRBV18	TRBJ2-5	few	CASSTDRLEYF	TGTGCCAGCTCAACGGACAGACTCGAGTACTTC
-	TRBV19	TRBJ2-7	-	CASSISPSYEQYF	TGTGCCAGTAGTATATCTCCGTCCTACGAGCAGTACTTC
-	TRBV7-8	TRBJ2-1	once	CASSLASLSYNEQFF	TGTGCCAGCAGCTTAGCTTCTTTATCCTACAATGAGCAGTTCTTC
-	TRBV28	TRBJ2-7	-	CASSPSGTAYEQYF	TGTGCCAGCAGCCCTTCCGGGACTGCCTACGAGCAGTACTTC
-	TRBV6-5	TRBJ1-4	-	CASSYSSATNEKLFF	TGTGCCAGCAGTTACTCTTCCGCAACTAATGAAAAACTGTTTTTT
-	TRBV7-2	TRBJ1-2	-	CASSFTGDYGYTF	TGTGCCAGCAGCTTCACGGGGGACTATGGCTACACCTTC
-	TRBV7-2	TRBJ1-1	-	CASSPAGGYVTEAFF	TGTGCCAGCAGCCCGGCGGGGGGGTACGTGACTGAAGCTTTCTTT
-	TRBV11-1	TRBJ2-1	once	CASSLLGEQFF	TGTGCCAGCAGCTTACTCGGTGAGCAGTTCTTC
-	TRBV11-2	TRBJ1-1	-	CASSRGRNTEAFF	TGTGCCAGCAGCCGGGGGAGGAACACTGAAGCTTTCTTT
-	TRBV28	TRBJ1-4	-	CASSAGTTNEKLFF	TGTGCCAGCAGTGCCGGGACAACCAATGAAAAACTGTTTTTT
TRBD2	TRBV6-5	TRBJ2-7	-	CASSRTSGNEQYF	TGTGCCAGCAGCCGGACTAGCGGGAACGAGCAGTACTTC
-	TRBV18	TRBJ2-7	-	CASSPPELGGQKQYF	TGTGCCAGCTCACCACCGGAGTTGGGGGGGCAAAAGCAGTACTTC